These 27 T cell receptor beta chains came from one sample sequenced in a study of cytomegalovirus exposure and HLA in healthy donors (dated 2017 in TCRdb). Library construction relied on the immunoSEQ multiplex PCR assay. The multiplex PCR relied on a mix of 60 forward primers for TCR Vbeta segments and 13 reverse primers for TCR Jbeta segments. TCRdb provides this immuneACCESS table in a form limited to in-frame rearrangements. Some clones are lacking; in checked studies, under half of them reflect an unresolved V gene, and why the rest are absent is not known. Within this sample are some 150,000 clones, with about 74% of them counted one time only. The ten largest clones add up to 4.3% of the sample. Sequenced: PBMCs. The receptors come from a man aged 18 to 29 in good health and CMV-seropositive.

The J gene is TRBJ2-3, the V gene TRBV29-1; weak D call: TRBD2 (6 bases). The V gene lost 7 bases and the J gene lost 2 bases, with 16 bases spanning the gap. This CDR3 is built from 14 residues. Germline loops: CDR1 SQVTM, CDR2 ANQGSEA. The CDR3 reads CSADGGPTTDTQYF. The CDR3 bases are TGCAGCGCTGACGGGGGTCCGACCACAGATACGCAGTATTTT.

V and J are TRBV15 and TRBJ2-7; TRBD1 might be the D (5 bases). Between the trimmed V and J ends, which lost 3 bases and 1 base, there was a span of 13 bases. There are 15 residues in the CDR3. From germline, CDR1 is LNHNV and CDR2 YYDKDF (reference sequence). The CDR3 protein is CATSSAGMRSYEQYF. DNA of the CDR3: TGTGCCACCAGCAGCGCAGGGATGAGGTCCTACGAGCAGTACTTC.

Remarks on this clone: The junction shows a germline mismatch at one end, possibly a read error. The chain couples TRBV13 to TRBJ2-3; D perhaps matches TRBD2 (7 bases). Germline values: CDR1 PRHDT, CDR2 FYEKMQ (reference sequence). The CDR3 contains 14 residues. CDR3 sequence (DNA): TGTGCCAGCAGCCTAGGGGGGGGGCGAGATACGCAGTATTTT. Amino acids: CASSLGGGRDTQYF.

The chain employs TRBV28 and TRBJ2-2, with TRBD2 as a possible D gene (5 bases). V gave up 8 bases and J gave up 5 bases, with 24 bases separating them. The CDR3 consists of 17 residues. In germline, CDR1 is MDHEN, CDR2 SYDVKM. This chain's CDR3 is CASRGLPIASRTGELFF. The CDR3 nucleotides read TGTGCCAGCCGCGGGCTTCCAATCGCCTCCCGAACCGGGGAGCTGTTTTTT.

The gene calls are TRBV11-2 and TRBJ2-2; no clear D. The CDR3 extends over 15 amino acids. Trimming shortened V by 5 bases and J by 3 bases, and 13 bases separated the two germline ends. From germline, CDR1 is SGHAT and CDR2 FQNNGV. The CDR3 sequence is CASSPIIPYTGELFF. The CDR3 DNA is TGTGCCAGCAGCCCCATCATCCCATACACCGGGGAGCTGTTTTTT.

This clone was detected only a few times. This chain joins TRBV7-2 and TRBJ2-7; TRBD2 matches 7 bases. Germline trimming cut 2 bases from V and 3 bases from J; bases unmatched to any gene: 4. The CDR3 runs 14 residues. From germline, CDR1 is SGHTA and CDR2 FQGNSA. The CDR3 region has the DNA TGTGCCAGCAGCTTAAGGCTAGCGGACTACGAGCAGTACTTC. It translates to CASSLRLADYEQYF.

The rearrangement links TRBV27 to TRBJ2-5, with D maybe TRBD2 (5 bases). V gave up 5 bases and J gave up 9 bases, with 22 bases separating them. CDR1 and CDR2 (germline): MNHEY, SMNVEV (reference sequence). The CDR3 runs 15 residues. The CDR3 protein is CASSSGGTPRGPQYF. CDR3 coding DNA: TGTGCCAGCAGTAGCGGTGGCACCCCCAGAGGGCCCCAGTACTTC.

This rearrangement joins TRBV10-3 to TRBJ2-3; the D is unclear. The CDR3 is 14 amino acids. The V gene lost 0 bases and the J gene lost 5 bases, with 9 bases spanning the gap. Germline CDR1 ENHRY, CDR2 SYGVKD. CDR3 sequence: CAISESRPVDTQYF. Written as DNA, the CDR3 is TGTGCCATCAGTGAGTCGAGGCCGGTAGATACGCAGTATTTT.

The chain recombines TRBV29-1 with TRBJ1-4; D might be TRBD1 (5 bases). V was shortened by 6 bases and J by 8 bases, with 13 bases between the two germline ends. Germline V gene lookup returns CDR1 SQVTM and CDR2 ANQGSEA. The CDR3 consists of 12 residues. The CDR3 reads CSVTGGEEKLFF. The CDR3 DNA reads TGCAGCGTAACTGGGGGGGAAGAAAAACTGTTTTTT.

The rearrangement uses TRBV5-1 and TRBJ2-1; 14 nucleotides match TRBD2. There are 17 residues in the CDR3. Unmatched junction bases numbered 5, after V lost 5 bases and J lost 1 base. Germline V gene lookup returns CDR1 SGHRS and CDR2 YFSETQ. The CDR3 DNA reads TGCGCCAGCAGACCAGGGACTAGCGGGAGTTCCTACAATGAGCAGTTCTTC. Translating it yields CASRPGTSGSSYNEQFF. Using reference TRBV5-1 and TRBJ2-1 for the parts outside the CDR3, the full variable domain is KAGVTQTPRYLIKTRGQQVTLSCSPISGHRSVSWYQQTPGQGLQFLFEYFSETQRNKGNFPGRFSGRQFSNSRSEMNVSTLELGDSALYLCASRPGTSGSSYNEQFFGPGTRLTVL.

This rearrangement joins TRBV7-9 to TRBJ1-1, with TRBD1 matching 8 bases. Germline loops: CDR1 SEHNR, CDR2 FQNEAQ (reference sequence). The V segment lost 2 bases and the J segment 3 bases; nucleotides outside the gene matches: 2. The CDR3 totals 14 residues. CDR3 protein: CASSLQGADTEAFF. The CDR3 coding sequence is TGTGCCAGCAGCTTACAGGGGGCGGACACTGAAGCTTTCTTT.

This clone was recorded a few times. The chain carries TRBV28 and TRBJ2-2; 8 bases are shared with TRBD2. This CDR3 has 16 amino acids. Per the germline V gene, CDR1 is MDHEN and CDR2 is SYDVKM. J was trimmed by 4 bases and V by 4 bases; bases with no gene match: 8. The CDR3 sequence is CASSSLGGGGTGELFF. In DNA, the CDR3 is TGTGCCAGCAGTTCCCTCGGGGGGGGAGGCACCGGGGAGCTGTTTTTT.

This chain links TRBV27 with TRBJ1-4, with no clear D. Trimming took 5 bases from V and 0 from J, leaving 10 bases between them. The CDR3 has 15 amino acids. Germline V gene data show CDR1 as MNHEY and CDR2 as SMNVEV (reference sequence). This CDR3 reads CASSTSVATNEKLFF. CDR3 nucleotides: TGTGCCAGCAGTACCTCAGTTGCAACTAATGAAAAACTGTTTTTT.

V is TRBV27 and J is TRBJ2-5; 11 bases line up with TRBD2. TRBJ2-7 matches the DNA end more closely, so the J call is doubtful. CDR1 MNHEY and CDR2 SMNVEV come from the germline V gene (reference sequence). The CDR3 loop spans 15 amino acids. This CDR3 reads CASSFGLAGSYEQYF. CDR3 bases: TGTGCCAGCAGCTTTGGACTAGCGGGCTCCTACGAGCAGTACTTC.

This clone appeared once. The chain carries TRBV9 and TRBJ1-3, with a tentative D call TRBD1 (6 bases). The germline gives CDR1 SGDLS, CDR2 YYNGEE. V lost 0 bases, J lost 9 bases, and 16 bases lay in between. This CDR3 comprises 15 residues. The DNA for the CDR3 is TGTGCCAGCAGCGTAGACAGGGCTAGAGGAGGCACCATATATTTT. This sequence encodes CASSVDRARGGTIYF.

This chain connects TRBV19 to TRBJ1-1, with TRBD1 matching 7 bases. The CDR3 contains 12 residues. CDR1 LNHDA and CDR2 SQIVND come from the germline V gene (reference sequence). The ends lost 3 bases at V and 8 bases at J; junction bases unmatched: 3. The CDR3 region is CASSIGQAEAFF. The CDR3, as DNA: TGTGCCAGTAGTATCGGACAGGCCGAAGCTTTCTTT.

The chain couples TRBV28 to TRBJ2-2, with 15 bases that match TRBD2. CDR3 length: 19 amino acids. V was clipped by 4 bases and J by 5 bases; unmatched bases: 11. Germline V gene lookup returns CDR1 MDHEN and CDR2 SYDVKM. The CDR3: CASSSVTGLAGGLTGELFF. CDR3 nucleotides: TGTGCCAGCAGTTCCGTGACTGGACTAGCGGGGGGGCTGACCGGGGAGCTGTTTTTT.

The CDR3 DNA follows: TGTGCCAGCAGGACTCAGACCACAACCTACGAGCAGTACTTC. This gives the protein CASRTQTTTYEQYF. V usage is TRBV2 and J usage is TRBJ2-7; D is unclear. This CDR3 is built from 14 residues. V dropped 6 bases and J dropped 2 bases, with 14 bases sitting between them. Looked up from germline, CDR1 is SNHLY and CDR2 is FYNNEI. Combining the CDR3 with reference TRBV2 and TRBJ2-7 gives the whole variable domain EPEVTQTPSHQVTQMGQEVILRCVPISNHLYFYWYRQILGQKVEFLVSFYNNEISEKSEIFDDQFSVERPDGSNFTLKIRSTKLEDSAMYFCASRTQTTTYEQYFGPGTRLTVT.

The chain carries TRBV27 and TRBJ2-7; D might be TRBD2 (6 bases). The V end was cut by 5 bases, the J end by 0 bases, with 11 bases between. Germline CDR1 and CDR2: MNHEY and SMNVEV (reference sequence). This CDR3 is 14 amino acids long. CDR3 DNA: TGTGCCAGCAGTACCGGGGACTTCTCCTACGAGCAGTACTTC. This translates into CASSTGDFSYEQYF.

This CDR3 is CATSRVGTTDTQYF. CDR3 nucleotides: TGTGCCACCAGCAGAGTTGGGACTACCGACACCCAGTACTTC. This chain uses TRBV15 with TRBJ2-5; 7 bases align to TRBD2. Germline loops: CDR1 LNHNV, CDR2 YYDKDF (reference sequence). The V segment lost 1 base and the J segment 8 bases; nucleotides outside the gene matches: 7. The CDR3 has 14 amino acids.

The V gene is TRBV5-8, the J gene TRBJ1-6, with a tentative D call TRBD1 (5 bases). In germline, CDR1 is SGHTS, CDR2 YDEGEE. With 0 bases removed from V and 8 bases from J, the gap between germline ends came to 12 bases. This CDR3 contains 15 residues. CDR3 nucleotides: TGTGCCAGCAGCTTGGGGATTACCAGGGATTCACCCCTCCACTTT. It is translated as CASSLGITRDSPLHF. Complete variable domain (other parts from reference TRBV5-8 and TRBJ1-6): EAGVTQSPTHLIKTRGQQATLRCSPISGHTSVYWYQQALGLGLQFLLWYDEGEERNRGNFPPRFSGRQFPNYSSELNVNALELEDSALYLCASSLGITRDSPLHFGNGTRLTVT.

The table lists this clone with a few counts. This chain joins TRBV9 and TRBJ2-7; D is unresolved. Germline loops: CDR1 SGDLS, CDR2 YYNGEE. This CDR3 spans 12 amino acids. Deletions cut 4 bases from V and 0 bases from J, with 5 bases between. CDR3 DNA: TGTGCCAGCAGCCTGAGCTCCTACGAGCAGTACTTC. It encodes CASSLSSYEQYF. The full variable domain, in which reference TRBV9 and TRBJ2-7 provide the parts outside the CDR3, is DSGVTQTPKHLITATGQRVTLRCSPRSGDLSVYWYQQSLDQGLQFLIQYYNGEERAKGNILERFSAQQFPDLHSELNLSSLELGDSALYFCASSLSSYEQYFGPGTRLTVT.

The rearrangement links TRBV5-5 to TRBJ1-4, with TRBD1 identical over 7 bases. There are 15 residues in the CDR3. Germline values: CDR1 SGHKS, CDR2 YYEKEE (reference sequence). V dropped 3 bases and J dropped 4; count of bases not matched to a gene: 6. Written as DNA, the CDR3 is TGTGCCAGCAGCTCCCCAGGGGGGATTAATGAAAAACTGTTTTTT. Its translation: CASSSPGGINEKLFF.

This clone appeared a few times. The chain has TRBV2 and TRBJ2-1; TRBD1 matches 10 bases. The CDR3 is 12 amino acids. Trimming cost V 6 bases and J 8 bases; bases outside gene matches: 1. The V gene's germline CDR1 is SNHLY and CDR2 FYNNEI. CDR3 nucleotide sequence: TGTGCCAGCAGGGGACAGGGGCATGAGCAGTTCTTC. This gives the protein CASRGQGHEQFF. Drawing the rest from reference TRBV2 and TRBJ2-1, the complete variable domain is EPEVTQTPSHQVTQMGQEVILRCVPISNHLYFYWYRQILGQKVEFLVSFYNNEISEKSEIFDDQFSVERPDGSNFTLKIRSTKLEDSAMYFCASRGQGHEQFFGPGTRLTVL.

This chain links TRBV4-3 with TRBJ2-1, with D possibly matching TRBD2 (6 bases). V was cut by 0 bases and J by 7 bases, with 19 bases left in between. The CDR3 extends over 17 amino acids. Germline lookup yields CDR1 LGHNA and CDR2 YSLEER. CDR3 in amino acids: CASSQEWRVKGSNEQFF. The CDR3 DNA sequence: TGCGCCAGCAGCCAAGAATGGAGGGTAAAGGGATCTAATGAGCAGTTCTTC.

The rearrangement uses TRBV27 and TRBJ2-7; 7 bases line up with TRBD2. Germline-derived CDR1 and CDR2 are MNHEY and SMNVEV (reference sequence). V lost 6 bases, J lost 7 bases, and 12 bases stayed unmatched. The CDR3 totals 14 residues. The CDR3 sequence is CASREPGLGREQYF. In DNA, the CDR3 is TGTGCCAGCAGAGAACCGGGACTCGGGAGGGAGCAGTACTTC.

V gene TRBV19 combines with J gene TRBJ1-1, with D maybe TRBD1 (6 bases). This CDR3 contains 15 residues. CDR1 and CDR2 from the germline V gene are LNHDA and SQIVND (reference sequence). The ends were cut back, 5 bases at V and 2 bases at J, with 15 bases in the middle. CDR3 amino acids: CASSSWRTVNTEAFF. CDR3 DNA sequence: TGTGCCAGTAGTTCTTGGAGGACAGTTAACACTGAAGCTTTCTTT.